This T cell receptor beta chain was observed in a study of blood T cells in healthy people across ages. Study as a whole: About one barcoded beta molecule per two T cells was the capture yield of template switching.

Primed by a sample-barcoded 5' primer and a J-beta primer mix, a second PCR proceeded for 7 to 11 cycles. One entry per CDR3 protein results from TCRdb running MiXCR on the 5' RACE reads. Found here are some 1,500,000 distinct CDR3 sequences, approximately 43% of them singletons; the top ten hold 4%. Study-level findings and limits: Researchers said unsorted PBMCs prevented a conclusive naive versus antigen-experienced comparison. Strong correlation existed between TCR beta diversity and naive T cell percentage.

CDR3 length: 15 residues. V was shortened by 0 bases and J by 3 bases, with 12 bases between the two germline ends. CDR1 is DFQATT, CDR2 SNEGSKA, per germline (reference sequence). This clonotype was counted a few times. Its cognate antigen is unknown. Sequenced: blood. The receptor's source is a young woman in good health. The J gene is TRBJ2-1, the V gene TRBV20-1; no clear D gene. As DNA, the CDR3 is TGCAGTGCTAGAGATGGGGAAGGGTTCTACAATGAGCAGTTCTTC. Protein sequence: CSARDGEGFYNEQFF.